Below are 13 T cell receptor beta chains sequenced from a single sample in a study of cytomegalovirus exposure and HLA in healthy donors. Only in-frame clones appear in the TCRdb table, and some are missing; sequencing was by immunoSEQ multiplex PCR. This sample has 100,000 to 150,000 clones, with approximately 91% found just once. Source material: PBMCs. The receptors were sampled from a woman between 18 and 30 years old in good health and CMV-seronegative.

The rearrangement joins TRBV11-3 to TRBJ2-2, with D maybe TRBD1 (6 bases). The CDR3 extends over 15 amino acids. Germline values: CDR1 SGHNT, CDR2 YENEEA. Deletions cut 7 bases from V and 5 bases from J, with 17 bases between. This CDR3 is CASTDPSRGTGELFF. In DNA, the CDR3 is TGTGCCAGCACCGATCCTTCTAGGGGGACCGGGGAGCTGTTTTTT. The variable domain in full, with the rest retrieved from reference TRBV11-3 and TRBJ2-2, is EAGVVQSPRYKIIEKKQPVAFWCNPISGHNTLYWYLQNLGQGPELLIRYENEEAVDDSQLPKDRFSAERLKGVDSTLKIQPAELGDSAVYLCASTDPSRGTGELFFGEGSRLTVL.

The gene calls are TRBV18 and TRBJ2-6; TRBD2 matches at 7 bases. V lost 2 bases and J lost 2; bases outside the gene matches: 3. Germline lookup yields CDR1 KGHSH and CDR2 LQKENI. The CDR3 length is 16 residues. CDR3 amino acids: CASSPMGGAGANVLTF. The DNA for the CDR3 is TGTGCCAGCTCACCAATGGGAGGGGCTGGGGCCAACGTCCTGACTTTC.

J is TRBJ2-2 and V is TRBV19, with 7 bases lining up with TRBD2. Germline CDR1 reads LNHDA; CDR2 reads SQIVND (reference sequence). This CDR3 has 15 residues. The V and J ends lost 1 base and 5 bases, in that order; junction bases with no gene match: 4. The CDR3 nucleotides read TGTGCCAGTAGTATAGCGGGAGGTCGGACCGGGGAGCTGTTTTTT. Its protein is CASSIAGGRTGELFF. Variable domain in full (rest from reference TRBV19 and TRBJ2-2): DGGITQSPKYLFRKEGQNVTLSCEQNLNHDAMYWYRQDPGQGLRLIYYSQIVNDFQKGDIAEGYSVSREKKESFPLTVTSAQKNPTAFYLCASSIAGGRTGELFFGEGSRLTVL.

The chain joins TRBV7-2 to TRBJ1-1; D is unresolved. Germline V CDR1 and CDR2: SGHTA, FQGNSA. The CDR3 runs to 15 residues. V lost 5 bases to trimming and J lost 0 bases, with 13 bases between them. CDR3 nucleotides: TGTGCCAGCAGCACCCACACGCAAATGAACACTGAAGCTTTCTTT. This translates into CASSTHTQMNTEAFF.

The chain couples TRBV4-2 to TRBJ2-5; D may be TRBD2 (5 bases). Per germline, CDR1 LGHNA and CDR2 YNFKEQ. V was clipped by 0 bases and J by 5 bases, with 19 bases between them. The CDR3 is 17 residues long. The CDR3 DNA is TGTGCCAGCAGCCAAGAGTCGAAGGAGGATCGGGTGGAGACCCAGTACTTC. Encoded protein: CASSQESKEDRVETQYF.

The chain carries TRBV14 and TRBJ2-7; a possible D gene is TRBD2 (5 bases). Trimming removed 2 bases at V and 2 bases at J, with 7 bases between. The length of the CDR3 is 13 residues. Germline-derived CDR1 and CDR2 are SGHDN and FVKESK. The CDR3 here is CASSQYGTYEQYF. For the CDR3, the DNA is TGTGCCAGCAGCCAATACGGGACCTACGAGCAGTACTTC.

The rearrangement joins TRBV6-5 to TRBJ2-1; TRBD2 might be the D (6 bases). Germline-derived CDR1 and CDR2 are MNHEY and SVGAGI. Trimming took 8 bases from V and 7 from J, leaving 18 bases between them. The CDR3 has 14 amino acids. The CDR3 bases are TGTGCCAGCGGAGTGATTCGGGGAGGAAATGAGCAGTTCTTC. Protein: CASGVIRGGNEQFF.

The chain employs TRBV30 and TRBJ2-1, with D hard to call. In germline, CDR1 is GTSNPN, CDR2 SVGIG (reference sequence). This CDR3 contains 12 residues. Between the trimmed V and J ends, which lost 5 bases and 9 bases, there was a span of 14 bases. The CDR3 DNA follows: TGTGCCTGGGGTAGAACGTTCGGTGAGCAGTTCTTC. Its protein product is CAWGRTFGEQFF.

This clone was detected only a few times. The chain uses TRBV6-5 and TRBJ2-1, with 7 bases matching TRBD2. The length of the CDR3 is 15 residues. V shed 5 bases and J 7 bases; nucleotides not matched to a gene: 11. CDR1 and CDR2 from the germline V gene are MNHEY and SVGAGI. The CDR3 DNA sequence: TGTGCCAGCAGTCAAAACTGGGAGGGCCGAAATGAGCAGTTCTTC. This encodes CASSQNWEGRNEQFF.

The chain recombines TRBV11-2 with TRBJ1-1; unclear D gene. Germline V CDR1 and CDR2: SGHAT, FQNNGV. V was clipped by 2 bases and J by 12 bases, with 16 bases between them. The CDR3 runs to 13 residues. This chain's CDR3 is CASSLNQEGETFF. In DNA, the CDR3 is TGTGCCAGCAGCTTAAACCAGGAGGGCGAGACTTTCTTT.

V is TRBV7-9 and J is TRBJ2-2; 7 bases line up with TRBD1. Germline loops: CDR1 SEHNR, CDR2 FQNEAQ (reference sequence). J gave up 10 bases and V 5 bases, and 10 bases lay outside the gene matches. CDR3 length: 14 residues. The CDR3 sequence is CASSGQAASEELFF. DNA of the CDR3: TGTGCCAGCAGCGGACAGGCAGCGTCCGAGGAGCTGTTTTTT.

The chain recombines TRBV5-6 with TRBJ1-5; 8 positions agree with TRBD1. V was clipped by 0 bases and J by 3 bases; unmatched bases: 5. This CDR3 spans 16 amino acids. CDR1 SGHDT and CDR2 YYEEEE come from the germline V gene. In DNA form, the CDR3 reads TGTGCCAGCAGCTTGGCCCAGGACAGGGACAATCAGCCCCAGCATTTT. Its translation is CASSLAQDRDNQPQHF.

CDR3: CASSMTSRSYEQYF. The CDR3 region has the DNA TGTGCCAGTAGTATGACTAGCCGATCCTACGAGCAGTACTTC. V usage is TRBV19 and J usage is TRBJ2-7; TRBD2 matches at 7 bases. V lost 3 bases and J lost 1; bases outside the gene matches: 3. CDR1 and CDR2 (germline): LNHDA, SQIVND (reference sequence). The CDR3 extends over 14 amino acids.